A selection of T cell receptor beta chains follows, all from one sample in a study of T-cell memory formation after mild COVID-19. TCRdb re-called the 5' RACE reads through MiXCR, storing one row per CDR3 protein. The table includes roughly 400,000 distinct CDR3 sequences, about a sixth detected once. The sample consisted of PBMCs or a T cell subset sorted from them (not recorded which). The source is a young man who had mild COVID-19 (a few samples of this study predate the infection). Cell type and time point are not known. CDR3s include the opening cysteine and the closing phenylalanine or tryptophan. Fields, in order: clone size, D gene, V gene, J gene, CDR3 DNA, CDR3 protein. The D gene is left open where the match is weak. Where a row states a size, it is once, few, many or the class of an expanded clone; other rows omit it.

few	TRBD1	TRBV6-6	TRBJ2-3	TGTGCCAGCAGTTTAGACAGGGGATGGGATACGCAGTATTTT	CASSLDRGWDTQYF
.	TRBD2	TRBV7-2	TRBJ2-7	TGTGCCAGCAGCTCCTACGGGACTAGCGGGGGGTACGAGCAGTACTTC	CASSSYGTSGGYEQYF
few	.	TRBV5-1	TRBJ2-2	TGCGCCAGCCTTCCAAGCGGATCGAACACCGGGGAGCTGTTTTTT	CASLPSGSNTGELFF
.	.	TRBV6-5	TRBJ2-5	TGTGCCAGCAGTACAACAGGGAGAGAGACCCAGTACTTC	CASSTTGRETQYF
.	TRBD1	TRBV7-2	TRBJ1-2	TGTGCCAGCAGAAAGACCGGGACAGGGAAAGGGTATGGCTACACCTTC	CASRKTGTGKGYGYTF
.	.	TRBV7-9	TRBJ1-1	TGTGCCAGCAGCTCACAAGGTGGAGCTTTCTTT	CASSSQGGAFF
.	TRBD2	TRBV20-1	TRBJ2-1	TGCAGTGCTAGAGGTCGGCGGGGGGGCCTTAATGAGCAGTTCTTC	CSARGRRGGLNEQFF
few	.	TRBV4-3	TRBJ2-3	TGCGCCAGCAGCCAAGGAGGGGGGTACAGAGATACGCAGTATTTT	CASSQGGGYRDTQYF
few	.	TRBV7-9	TRBJ2-3	TGTGCCAGCAGCTTGATGGACTCAGATACGCAGTATTTT	CASSLMDSDTQYF
.	.	TRBV4-2	TRBJ2-2	TGTGCCAGCAGCCAAGCCCTCTGGACAGTGAGCGGGGAGCTGTTTTTT	CASSQALWTVSGELFF
.	.	TRBV10-3	TRBJ1-1	TGTGCCATCAGTGACCGAGAGGTTGAAGCTTTCTTT	CAISDREVEAFF
few	TRBD1	TRBV6-2/TRBV6-3	TRBJ2-3	TGTGCCAGCAGGGCCGAAACAGGGGGCACAGATACGCAGTATTTT	CASRAETGGTDTQYF
.	.	TRBV7-9	TRBJ1-1	TGTGCCGGCAGCGTTTTCCGGGACACTGAAGCTTTCTTT	CAGSVFRDTEAFF
.	.	TRBV6-2/TRBV6-3	TRBJ1-2	TGTGCCAGCAGTGACACCACCTATGGCTACACCTTC	CASSDTTYGYTF
.	.	TRBV5-1	TRBJ1-5	TGCGCCAGCAGCTTGGCCCCGGGGGCGGTCAATCAGCCCCAGCATTTT	CASSLAPGAVNQPQHF
few	.	TRBV7-2	TRBJ1-1	TGTGCCAGCAGCTTAGGTTTTATCGGACCGATTGAAGCTTTCTTT	CASSLGFIGPIEAFF
few	.	TRBV4-3	TRBJ1-2	TGCGCCAGCAGCCAAGCAGGGGAAAGAGGTGGCTACACCTTC	CASSQAGERGGYTF
few	TRBD1	TRBV7-2	TRBJ1-4	TGTGCCAGCAGCGAGGGACAGGGCCTTGAAAAACTGTTTTTT	CASSEGQGLEKLFF
many	.	TRBV25-1	TRBJ2-2	TGTGCCAGCAGTTGGGGTTCCGGGGAGCTGTTTTTT	CASSWGSGELFF
few	.	TRBV7-9	TRBJ2-2	TGTGCCAGCGAGGGGTCCTGGGAGCTGTTTTTT	CASEGSWELFF
.	.	TRBV20-1	TRBJ1-6	TGCAGTGCTAGGTCTGAGGGCTGGGGATCACCCCTCCACTTT	CSARSEGWGSPLHF
few	.	TRBV3-1	TRBJ1-6	TGTGCCAGCAGCACGGACGGATATAATTCACCCCTCCACTTT	CASSTDGYNSPLHF
many	.	TRBV5-1	TRBJ2-2	TGTGCCAGCAGCCGGGACACCGGGGAGCTGTTTTTT	CASSRDTGELFF
.	.	TRBV11-2	TRBJ2-3	TGTGCCAGCAGCTCCGGCCCGGTCCTAAGCACAGATACGCAGTATTTT	CASSSGPVLSTDTQYF
.	TRBD1	TRBV4-3	TRBJ1-6	TGCGCCAGCAGGATCGGGACAGGGCGCCACTTT	CASRIGTGRHF
.	.	TRBV10-3	TRBJ2-6	TGTGCCATCAGTGCGCCGGAGATACCCGCTGGGGCCAACGTCCTGACTTTC	CAISAPEIPAGANVLTF
.	TRBD1	TRBV3-1	TRBJ2-5	TGTGCCAGCAGCCCCCGCGGCAGGGGGTGGGAGACCAAGTACTTC	CASSPRGRGWETKYF
few	.	TRBV4-1	TRBJ1-1	TGCGCCAGCAGCCACGACTTGGGGGGTGAAGCTTTCTTT	CASSHDLGGEAFF
few	.	TRBV13	TRBJ2-1	TGTGCCAGCAGCCAACGGGGGGCTGGAGACAATGAGCAGTTCTTC	CASSQRGAGDNEQFF
many	TRBD2	TRBV5-1	TRBJ2-1	TGCGCCAGCAGCTTGGGTGCGGGGGATGAGCAGTTCTTC	CASSLGAGDEQFF
.	.	TRBV6-5	TRBJ1-1	TGTGCCAGCAGTTACTCGACGGCGACTGAAGCTTTCTTT	CASSYSTATEAFF
.	TRBD1	TRBV9	TRBJ1-1	TGTGCCATCAGCATAGAAGGACAGGGGAAGACTGAAGCTTTCTTT	CAISIEGQGKTEAFF
many	.	TRBV5-6	TRBJ2-3	TGTGCCAGCAGCTGGGACGTGGCAGATACGCAGTATTTT	CASSWDVADTQYF
many	TRBD2	TRBV29-1	TRBJ2-3	TGCAGCGTTGCTAGCGGGGGCTACACAGATACGCAGTATTTT	CSVASGGYTDTQYF
many	.	TRBV7-9	TRBJ1-5	TGTGCCAGCAGCTTGGCCAATCAGCCCCAGCATTTT	CASSLANQPQHF
.	.	TRBV6-2/TRBV6-3	TRBJ2-1	TGTGCCAGCAGTTTTACAGGGTTAAGGGAGCAGTTCTTC	CASSFTGLREQFF
once	TRBD1	TRBV7-3	TRBJ2-2	TGTGCCAGCAGCTTCACCGGGACAGGGGTAGCCGGGGAGCTGTTTTTT	CASSFTGTGVAGELFF
.	.	TRBV7-9	TRBJ1-1	TGTGCCAGCAGCTTCTGGGGGCGTGCTGAAGCTTTCTTT	CASSFWGRAEAFF
.	.	TRBV7-3	TRBJ2-4	TGTGCCAGCAGCTTTGGAGCCAAAAACATTCAGTACTTC	CASSFGAKNIQYF
few	TRBD1	TRBV20-1	TRBJ1-1	TGCAGTGCTAGACCGGGGACAGTGGCTTTCTTT	CSARPGTVAFF
.	TRBD2	TRBV4-3	TRBJ2-1	TGCGCCAGCAGCCAATCTCCGCCACTCAGCGGGGTGTACAATGAGCAGTTCTTC	CASSQSPPLSGVYNEQFF
.	.	TRBV11-2	TRBJ2-2	TGTGCCAGTAGTAGAGCTAGGGTGAACACCGGGGAGCTGTTTTTT	CASSRARVNTGELFF
once	TRBD1	TRBV15	TRBJ2-5	TGTGCCACCAGCAGGGTGGACCAGGGGGTCCCAGAGACCCAGTACTTC	CATSRVDQGVPETQYF
.	.	TRBV12-3/TRBV12-4	TRBJ2-1	TGTGCGTCGGGGCTAACCCCTATTCCCTACAATGAGCAGTTCTTC	CASGLTPIPYNEQFF
.	.	TRBV5-1	TRBJ2-4	TGCGCCAGCAGCTTTAACACCGGAAACATTCAGTACTTC	CASSFNTGNIQYF
many	.	TRBV7-6	TRBJ1-6	TGTGCCAGCAGCTTACGGCGGGGTGGGAATTCACCCCTCCACTTT	CASSLRRGGNSPLHF
.	TRBD1	TRBV4-1	TRBJ2-7	TGCGCCAGCAGCCATCATCCCCCCCCGGTCCTAGACAGGGGGCTAGGAGAGCAGTACTTC	CASSHHPPPVLDRGLGEQYF
many	.	TRBV7-2	TRBJ2-3	TGTGCCAGCAGCTCCGGACAAGGCACAGATACGCAGTATTTT	CASSSGQGTDTQYF
.	TRBD1	TRBV3-1	TRBJ2-4	TGTGCCAGCATCGTACAGAGGCAGGGGGTGCCCAAAAACATTCAGTACTTC	CASIVQRQGVPKNIQYF
few	.	TRBV27	TRBJ2-3	TGTGCCAGCAGCTGGGGGGGGCCTAGCACAGATACGCAGTATTTT	CASSWGGPSTDTQYF
many	.	TRBV30	TRBJ2-3	TGTGCCTGGAGTCCCAACGCTGGGGATACGCAGTATTTT	CAWSPNAGDTQYF
few	.	TRBV18	TRBJ1-2	TGTGCCAGCTCAGGCAGGGATGATGGCTACACCTTC	CASSGRDDGYTF
few	TRBD1	TRBV7-2	TRBJ1-2	TGTGCCAGCGGGACAGGGGAAGGGAATGGCTACACCTTC	CASGTGEGNGYTF
.	.	TRBV7-9	TRBJ2-5	TGTGCCAGCAGCCCCGAGGGGGGACTATACCAAGAGACCCAGTACTTC	CASSPEGGLYQETQYF
few	TRBD1	TRBV5-1	TRBJ1-4	TGCGCCAGCAGCCAAACGGACAGGGATGGAGAAAAACTGTTTTTT	CASSQTDRDGEKLFF
.	.	TRBV20-1	TRBJ2-5	TGCAGTGCTAGAGATCCCCTTAGGGGGGAGACCCAGTACTTC	CSARDPLRGETQYF
.	TRBD1	TRBV7-2	TRBJ1-1	TGTGCCAGCAGCGTTAACACAGGGGGCTACACTGAAGCTTTCTTT	CASSVNTGGYTEAFF
.	TRBD1	TRBV6-1	TRBJ1-5	TGTGCCAGCAGTGGGGTGTCGGGGACAGTCAGCAATCAGCCCCAGCATTTT	CASSGVSGTVSNQPQHF
few	TRBD1	TRBV3-1	TRBJ1-2	TGTGCCAGCAGCCTCTCCCTGGACAGGGGCTACACCTTC	CASSLSLDRGYTF
many	.	TRBV7-2	TRBJ2-3	TGTGCCAGCAGCTTACCCGGGACTGTTAGCACAGATACGCAGTATTTT	CASSLPGTVSTDTQYF